Here is one T cell receptor beta chain with its context. Since a much larger clone is just one base distant, this may be a read error. The authors isolated at least 6.5 million PBMCs per sample. Extraction of total RNA produced a minimum of 5.5 micrograms from each sample. This CDR3 contains 21 residues. The germline V and J ends were trimmed by 1 base and 3 bases, with 28 bases remaining between them. Germline CDR1 and CDR2: MGHRA and YSYEKL. This sample stems from a study of blood T cells in healthy people across ages. A J-beta primer mix and a sample-barcoded 5' primer were used in a second PCR of roughly 6 to 11 cycles. A template-switch adaptor containing 12 random nucleotides labeled each cDNA molecule. TCRdb re-called the 5' RACE reads with MiXCR, one entry per CDR3 protein. The table lists about 1.4 million distinct CDR3 sequences, almost 60% of them singletons.

V and J are TRBV4-1 and TRBJ2-4; tentatively, D is TRBD1 or TRBD2 (5 bases each). Sequencing was done on a sample of blood. The sequence came from a man younger than 35 in good health. The chain's CDR3 is CASSQGSVPGRRQGVKNIQYF. CDR3 nucleotides: TGCGCCAGCAGCCAAGGAAGTGTTCCGGGGAGAAGGCAAGGGGTCAAAAACATTCAGTACTTC.